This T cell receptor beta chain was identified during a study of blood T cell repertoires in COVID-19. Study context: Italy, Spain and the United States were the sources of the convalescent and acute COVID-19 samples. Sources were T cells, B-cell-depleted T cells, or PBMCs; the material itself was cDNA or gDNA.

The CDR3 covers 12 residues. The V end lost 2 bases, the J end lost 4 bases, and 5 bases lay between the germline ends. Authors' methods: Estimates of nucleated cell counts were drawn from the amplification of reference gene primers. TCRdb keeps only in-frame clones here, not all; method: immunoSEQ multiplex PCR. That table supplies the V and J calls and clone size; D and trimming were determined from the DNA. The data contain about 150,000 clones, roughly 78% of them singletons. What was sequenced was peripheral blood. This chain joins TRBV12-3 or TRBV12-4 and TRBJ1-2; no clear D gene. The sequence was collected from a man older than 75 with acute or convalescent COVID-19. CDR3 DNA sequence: TGTGCCAGCAGTTTAAGACTCTATGGCTACACCTTC. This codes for CASSLRLYGYTF.